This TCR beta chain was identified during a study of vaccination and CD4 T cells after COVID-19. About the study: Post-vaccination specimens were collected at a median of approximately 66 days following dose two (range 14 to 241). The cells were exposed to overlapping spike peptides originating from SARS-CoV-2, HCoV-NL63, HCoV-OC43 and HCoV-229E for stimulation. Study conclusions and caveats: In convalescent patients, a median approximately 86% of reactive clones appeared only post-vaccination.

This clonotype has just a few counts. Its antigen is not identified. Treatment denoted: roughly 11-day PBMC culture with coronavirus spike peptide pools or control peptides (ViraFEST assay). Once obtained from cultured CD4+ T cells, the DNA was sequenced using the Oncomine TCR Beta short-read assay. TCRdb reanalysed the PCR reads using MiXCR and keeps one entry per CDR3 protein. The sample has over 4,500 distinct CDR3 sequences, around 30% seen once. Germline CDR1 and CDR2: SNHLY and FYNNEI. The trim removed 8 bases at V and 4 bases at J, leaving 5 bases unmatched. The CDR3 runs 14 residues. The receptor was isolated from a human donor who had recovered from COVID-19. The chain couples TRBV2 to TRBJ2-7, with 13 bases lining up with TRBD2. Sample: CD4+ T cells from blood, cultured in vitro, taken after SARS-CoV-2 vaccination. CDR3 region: CASRLAGGSYEQYF. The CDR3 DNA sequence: TGTGCCAGCCGACTAGCGGGAGGTTCGTACGAGCAGTACTTC.